This T cell receptor beta chain was recorded in a study of blood T cells in healthy people across ages. Looking at the study overall: For every two T cells, template switching captured about one barcoded beta molecule. Study-level findings and limits: Diversity figures derived from one million T cells were judged to underestimate the true value. With age, beta diversity per million T cells declined roughly linearly, significantly by approximately 40.

For this clonotype: The antigen remains unidentified.

A second about 7 to 12 cycle PCR used barcoded and J-beta primers. Sequencing yielded, for each sample, at least 3 million paired-end reads carrying CDR3. MiXCR, applied by TCRdb to the 5' RACE reads, yields one record per CDR3 protein. Among hundreds of thousands of distinct CDR3 sequences listed, 58% were seen once. The sample consisted of blood. The sequence was collected from a man aged 55 to 70 in good health.

CDR3 coding DNA: TGCGCCAGCAGTGGGGGGCAGGGGGCGGGCTCCTACAATGAGCAGTACTTC. Its translation: CASSGGQGAGSYNEQYF. The chain employs TRBV10-2 and TRBJ2-7; 8 bases align to TRBD1. Germline V lookup: CDR1 WSHSY, CDR2 SAAADI. CDR3 size: 17 residues. V lost 4 bases to trimming and J lost 7 bases; unmatched junction nucleotides: 18.